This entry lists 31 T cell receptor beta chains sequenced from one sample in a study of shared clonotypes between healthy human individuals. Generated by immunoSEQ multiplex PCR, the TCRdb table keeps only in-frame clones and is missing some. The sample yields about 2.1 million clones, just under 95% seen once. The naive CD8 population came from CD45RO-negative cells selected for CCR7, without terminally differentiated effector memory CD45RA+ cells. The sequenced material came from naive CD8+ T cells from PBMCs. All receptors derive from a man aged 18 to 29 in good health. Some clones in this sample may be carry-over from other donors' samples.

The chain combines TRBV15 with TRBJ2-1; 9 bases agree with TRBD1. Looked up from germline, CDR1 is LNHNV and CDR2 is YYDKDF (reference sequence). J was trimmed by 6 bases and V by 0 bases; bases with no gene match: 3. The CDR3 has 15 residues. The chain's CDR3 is CATSRDDRGGNEQFF. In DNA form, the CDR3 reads TGTGCCACCAGCAGAGATGACAGGGGGGGCAATGAGCAGTTCTTC.

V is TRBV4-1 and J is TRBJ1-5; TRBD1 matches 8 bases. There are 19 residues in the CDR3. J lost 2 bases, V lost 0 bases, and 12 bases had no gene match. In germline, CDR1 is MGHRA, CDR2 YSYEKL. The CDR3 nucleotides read TGCGCCAGCAGCCAAGATCGAGGCAGGGGGCCGATTGGCAATCAGCCCCAGCATTTT. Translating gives CASSQDRGRGPIGNQPQHF.

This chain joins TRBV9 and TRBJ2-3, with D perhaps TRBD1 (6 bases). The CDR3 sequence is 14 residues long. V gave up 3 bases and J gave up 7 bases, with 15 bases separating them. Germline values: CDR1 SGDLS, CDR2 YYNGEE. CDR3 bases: TGTGCCAGCAGCGGGGCAGGGGCTGGAAATACGCAGTATTTT. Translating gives CASSGAGAGNTQYF.

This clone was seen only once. The CDR3 sequence is CASYSGITPNEQFF. The CDR3 DNA follows: TGTGCCAGCTATAGCGGTATAACCCCCAATGAGCAGTTCTTC. This sequence joins TRBV27 and TRBJ2-1, with a possible D match to TRBD2 (6 bases). CDR1 and CDR2 (germline): MNHEY, SMNVEV (reference sequence). The CDR3 is 14 residues long. Trimming took off 8 bases at V and 6 bases at J, with 17 bases between the two ends.

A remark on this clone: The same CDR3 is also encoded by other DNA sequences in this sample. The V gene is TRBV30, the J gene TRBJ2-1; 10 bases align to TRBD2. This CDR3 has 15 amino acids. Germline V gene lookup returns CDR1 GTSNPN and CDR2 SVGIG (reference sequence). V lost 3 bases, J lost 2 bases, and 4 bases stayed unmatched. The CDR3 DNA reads TGTGCCTGGAGCGTCCTAGCGGGAGCCTACAATGAGCAGTTCTTC. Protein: CAWSVLAGAYNEQFF.

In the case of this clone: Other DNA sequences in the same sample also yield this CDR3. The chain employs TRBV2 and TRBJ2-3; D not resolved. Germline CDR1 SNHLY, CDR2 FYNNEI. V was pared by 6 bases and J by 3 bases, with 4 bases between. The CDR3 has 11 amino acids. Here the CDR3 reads CASRRTDTQYF. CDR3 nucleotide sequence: TGTGCCAGCAGACGGACAGATACGCAGTATTTT.

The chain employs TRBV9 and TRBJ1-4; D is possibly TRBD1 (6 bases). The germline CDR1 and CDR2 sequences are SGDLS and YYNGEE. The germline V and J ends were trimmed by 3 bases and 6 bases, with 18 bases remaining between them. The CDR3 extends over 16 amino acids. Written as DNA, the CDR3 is TGTGCCAGCAGCGATCTGGGGCGAGAGGGGGATGAAAAACTGTTTTTT. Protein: CASSDLGREGDEKLFF.

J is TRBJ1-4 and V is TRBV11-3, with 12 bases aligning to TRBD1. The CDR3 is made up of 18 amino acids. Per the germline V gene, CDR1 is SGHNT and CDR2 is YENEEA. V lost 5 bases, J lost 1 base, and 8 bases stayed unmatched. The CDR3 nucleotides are TGTGCCAGCAGCGAATGGGACAGGGGGCGCAGAACTAATGAAAAACTGTTTTTT. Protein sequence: CASSEWDRGRRTNEKLFF.

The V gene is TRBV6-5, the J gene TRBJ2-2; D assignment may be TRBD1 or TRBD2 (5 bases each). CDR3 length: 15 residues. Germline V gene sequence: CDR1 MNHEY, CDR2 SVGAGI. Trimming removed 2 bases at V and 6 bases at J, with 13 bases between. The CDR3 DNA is TGTGCCAGCAGTTACGCCCCTAGAGGGGCCGGGGAGCTGTTTTTT. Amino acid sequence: CASSYAPRGAGELFF.

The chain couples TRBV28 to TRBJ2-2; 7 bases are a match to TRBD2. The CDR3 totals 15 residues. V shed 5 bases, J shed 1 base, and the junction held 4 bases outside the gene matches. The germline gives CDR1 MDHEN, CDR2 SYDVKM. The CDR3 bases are TGTGCCAGCAGTACAGCGGGATTGAACACCGGGGAGCTGTTTTTT. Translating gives CASSTAGLNTGELFF.

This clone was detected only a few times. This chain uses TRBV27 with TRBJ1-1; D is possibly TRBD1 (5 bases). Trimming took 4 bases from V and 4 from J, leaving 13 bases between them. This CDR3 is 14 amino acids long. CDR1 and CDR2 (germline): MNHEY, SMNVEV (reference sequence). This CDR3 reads CASSSIGRATEAFF. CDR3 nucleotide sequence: TGTGCCAGCAGTTCCATTGGCAGGGCCACTGAAGCTTTCTTT.

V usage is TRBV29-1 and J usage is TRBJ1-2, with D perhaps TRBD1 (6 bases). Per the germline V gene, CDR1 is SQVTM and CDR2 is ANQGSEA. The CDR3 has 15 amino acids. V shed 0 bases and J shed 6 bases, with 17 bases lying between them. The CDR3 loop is CSVEDRADRRHGYTF. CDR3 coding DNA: TGCAGCGTTGAAGATAGGGCCGACAGGCGACATGGCTACACCTTC.

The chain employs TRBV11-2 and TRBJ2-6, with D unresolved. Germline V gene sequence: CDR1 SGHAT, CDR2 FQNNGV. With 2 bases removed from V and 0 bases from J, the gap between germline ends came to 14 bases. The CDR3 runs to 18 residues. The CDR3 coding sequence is TGTGCCAGCAGCTTAATTCGCAGTTCCCCCTCTGGGGCCAACGTCCTGACTTTC. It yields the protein CASSLIRSSPSGANVLTF.

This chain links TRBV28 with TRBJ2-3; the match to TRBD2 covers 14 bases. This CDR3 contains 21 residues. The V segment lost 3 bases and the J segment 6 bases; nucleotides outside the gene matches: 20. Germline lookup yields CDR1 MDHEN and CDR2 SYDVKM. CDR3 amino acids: CASSFPSRRLAGGTWGDTQYF. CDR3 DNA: TGTGCCAGCAGTTTCCCCTCTCGCCGACTAGCGGGAGGGACCTGGGGGGATACGCAGTATTTT.

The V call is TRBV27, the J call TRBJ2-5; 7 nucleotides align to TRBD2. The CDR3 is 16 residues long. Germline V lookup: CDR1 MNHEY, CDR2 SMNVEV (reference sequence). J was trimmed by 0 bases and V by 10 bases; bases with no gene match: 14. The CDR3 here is CATHAFGRENQETQYF. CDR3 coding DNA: TGTGCCACCCACGCCTTTGGGCGGGAGAACCAAGAGACCCAGTACTTC.

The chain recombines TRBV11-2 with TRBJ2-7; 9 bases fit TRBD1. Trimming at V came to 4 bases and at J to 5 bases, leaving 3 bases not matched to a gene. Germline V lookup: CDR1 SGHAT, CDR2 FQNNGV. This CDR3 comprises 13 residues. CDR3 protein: CASSWGQGDEQYF. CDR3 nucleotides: TGTGCCAGCAGCTGGGGACAGGGTGACGAGCAGTACTTC.

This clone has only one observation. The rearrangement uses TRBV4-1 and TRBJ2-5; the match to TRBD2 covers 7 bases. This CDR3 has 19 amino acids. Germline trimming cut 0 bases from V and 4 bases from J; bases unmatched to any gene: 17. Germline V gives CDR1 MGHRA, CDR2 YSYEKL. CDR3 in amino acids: CASSQDGGLLRERTETQYF. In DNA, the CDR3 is TGCGCCAGCAGCCAAGATGGGGGATTATTGCGGGAGAGAACAGAGACCCAGTACTTC.

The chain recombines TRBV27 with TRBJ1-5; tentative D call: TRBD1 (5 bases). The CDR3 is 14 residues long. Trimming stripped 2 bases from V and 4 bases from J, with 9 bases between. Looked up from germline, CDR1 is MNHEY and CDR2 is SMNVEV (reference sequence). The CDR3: CASSLADTNQPQHF. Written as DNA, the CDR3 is TGTGCCAGCAGTTTAGCGGACACTAATCAGCCCCAGCATTTT.

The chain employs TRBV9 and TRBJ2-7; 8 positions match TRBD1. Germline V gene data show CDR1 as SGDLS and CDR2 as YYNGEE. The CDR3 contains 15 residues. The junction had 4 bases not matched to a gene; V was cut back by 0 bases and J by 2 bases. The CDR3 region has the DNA TGTGCCAGCAGCGTAGGTGTGACAGGGGCCTACGAGCAGTACTTC. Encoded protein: CASSVGVTGAYEQYF.

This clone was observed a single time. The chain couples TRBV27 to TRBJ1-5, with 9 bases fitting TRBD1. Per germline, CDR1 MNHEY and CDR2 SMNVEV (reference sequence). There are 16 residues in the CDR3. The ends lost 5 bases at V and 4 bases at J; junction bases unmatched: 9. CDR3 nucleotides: TGTGCCAGCAGTCCACGCCTACAGGGGGCTAATCAGCCCCAGCATTTT. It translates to CASSPRLQGANQPQHF.

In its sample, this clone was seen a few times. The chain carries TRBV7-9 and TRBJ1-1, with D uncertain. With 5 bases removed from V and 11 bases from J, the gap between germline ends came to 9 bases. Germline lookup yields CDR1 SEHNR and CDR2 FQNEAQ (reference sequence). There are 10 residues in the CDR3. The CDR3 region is CASSPVGAFF. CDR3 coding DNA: TGTGCCAGCAGCCCTGTTGGGGCTTTCTTT.

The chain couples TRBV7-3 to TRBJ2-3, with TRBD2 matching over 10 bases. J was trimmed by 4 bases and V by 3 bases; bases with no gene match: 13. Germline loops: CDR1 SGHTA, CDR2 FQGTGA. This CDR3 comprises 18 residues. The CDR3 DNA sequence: TGTGCCAGCAGCTTTAGCGGGAGGAGAACCAGAAGCCCAGATACGCAGTATTTT. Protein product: CASSFSGRRTRSPDTQYF.

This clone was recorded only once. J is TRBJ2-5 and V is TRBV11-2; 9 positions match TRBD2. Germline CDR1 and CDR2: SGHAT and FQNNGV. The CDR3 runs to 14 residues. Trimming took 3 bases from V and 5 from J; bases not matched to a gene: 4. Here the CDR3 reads CASSLGGRAETQYF. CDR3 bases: TGTGCCAGCAGCTTGGGCGGGAGGGCCGAGACCCAGTACTTC. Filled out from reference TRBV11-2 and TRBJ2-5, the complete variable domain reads EAGVAQSPRYKIIEKRQSVAFWCNPISGHATLYWYQQILGQGPKLLIQFQNNGVVDDSQLPKDRFSAERLKGVDSTLKIQPAKLEDSAVYLCASSLGGRAETQYFGPGTRLLVL.

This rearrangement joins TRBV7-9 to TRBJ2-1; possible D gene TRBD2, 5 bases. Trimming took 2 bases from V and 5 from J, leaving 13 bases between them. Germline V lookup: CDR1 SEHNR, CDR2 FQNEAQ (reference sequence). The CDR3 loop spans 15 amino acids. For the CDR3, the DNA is TGTGCCAGCAGCTTAACACAGAGGGAAAACAATGAGCAGTTCTTC. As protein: CASSLTQRENNEQFF.

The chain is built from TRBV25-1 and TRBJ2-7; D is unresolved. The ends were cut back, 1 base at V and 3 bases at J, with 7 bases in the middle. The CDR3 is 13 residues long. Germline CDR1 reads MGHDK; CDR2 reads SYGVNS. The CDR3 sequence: CASSELKDYEQYF. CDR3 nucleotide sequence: TGTGCCAGCAGTGAATTAAAGGACTACGAGCAGTACTTC.

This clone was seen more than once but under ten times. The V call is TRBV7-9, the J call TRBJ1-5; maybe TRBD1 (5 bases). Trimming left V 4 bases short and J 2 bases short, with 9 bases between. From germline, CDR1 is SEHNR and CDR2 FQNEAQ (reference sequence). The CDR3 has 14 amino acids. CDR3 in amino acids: CASSSPTGNQPQHF. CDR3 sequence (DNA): TGTGCCAGCAGCTCTCCGACAGGCAATCAGCCCCAGCATTTT.

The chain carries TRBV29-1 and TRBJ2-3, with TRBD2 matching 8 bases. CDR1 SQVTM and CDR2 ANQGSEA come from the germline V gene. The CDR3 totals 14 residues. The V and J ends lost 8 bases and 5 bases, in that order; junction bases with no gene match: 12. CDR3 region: CSTREGGGRDTQYF. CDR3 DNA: TGCAGCACCCGGGAGGGCGGGGGACGAGATACGCAGTATTTT.

The CDR3 nucleotides read TGTGCCAGCAGTCTACAGACTAGCGCGGGAGGGTCCTACGAGCAGTACTTC. Protein: CASSLQTSAGGSYEQYF. The V gene is TRBV27, the J gene TRBJ2-7, with 9 bases fitting TRBD2. J was trimmed by 1 base and V by 5 bases; bases with no gene match: 12. The CDR3 covers 17 residues. CDR1 is MNHEY and CDR2 is SMNVEV in the germline V gene (reference sequence).

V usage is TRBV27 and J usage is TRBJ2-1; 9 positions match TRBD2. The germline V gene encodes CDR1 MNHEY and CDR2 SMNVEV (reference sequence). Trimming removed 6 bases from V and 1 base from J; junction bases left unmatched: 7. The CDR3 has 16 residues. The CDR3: CASSPWAGGSYNEQFF. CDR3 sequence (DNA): TGTGCCAGCAGCCCATGGGCGGGAGGGTCCTACAATGAGCAGTTCTTC.

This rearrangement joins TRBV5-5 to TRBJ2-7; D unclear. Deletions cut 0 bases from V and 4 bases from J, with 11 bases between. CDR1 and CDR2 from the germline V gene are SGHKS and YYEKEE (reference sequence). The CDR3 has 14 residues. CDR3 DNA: TGTGCCAGCAGCTTGGCGAGTTTGGTTTACGAGCAGTACTTC. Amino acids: CASSLASLVYEQYF.

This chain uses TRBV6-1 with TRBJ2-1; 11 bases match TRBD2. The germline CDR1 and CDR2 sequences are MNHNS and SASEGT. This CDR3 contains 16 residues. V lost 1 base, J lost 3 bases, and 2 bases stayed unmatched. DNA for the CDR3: TGTGCCAGCAGTGAAGTACTAGCGGGAGTCTACAATGAGCAGTTCTTC. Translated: CASSEVLAGVYNEQFF.